These 10 T cell receptor beta chains share one sample of origin, sequenced in a study of blood T cell repertoires in COVID-19 (dated by TCRdb to about 2020). The receptor library was made with the immunoSEQ multiplex PCR assay. TCRdb re-hosts the immuneACCESS table, in-frame sequences only. Its copies lack some clones; in the studies checked, an unresolved V gene accounts for under half of them, and the cause for the rest is not known. Counted in this sample were 45,000 to 55,000 clones; over 75% of them appeared once. Roughly 7.6% of the sample rests with the top ten. Sequencing used peripheral blood. The receptor source for this set is a woman in her forties with active COVID-19.

J is TRBJ2-7 and V is TRBV7-8; tentative D call: TRBD1 (8 bases). The CDR3 is made up of 16 amino acids. Trimming cost V 2 bases and J 7 bases, with 21 bases left between them. The germline CDR1 and CDR2 sequences are SGHVS and FQNEAQ. CDR3 in DNA: TGTGCCAGCAGCTTATACTTCACCTTACAGGGGGGGGAGCAGTACTTC. Protein: CASSLYFTLQGGEQYF.

V and J are TRBV4-1 and TRBJ1-2; TRBD1 is a possible D gene (5 bases). Germline lookup yields CDR1 MGHRA and CDR2 YSYEKL. The CDR3 sequence is 13 residues long. V lost 0 bases and J lost 8, with 10 bases in between. This CDR3 is CASSQEQGGGYTF. The CDR3 DNA sequence: TGCGCCAGCAGCCAAGAGCAGGGAGGAGGCTACACCTTC.

The chain combines TRBV7-2 with TRBJ1-1; D uncertain. Germline values: CDR1 SGHTA, CDR2 FQGNSA. V lost 3 bases and J lost 2, with 13 bases in between. The CDR3 consists of 15 residues. Here the CDR3 DNA reads TGTGCCAGCAGCTTTAGCGCCCTGAGCAACACTGAAGCTTTCTTT. Protein product: CASSFSALSNTEAFF.

The rearrangement joins TRBV7-6 to TRBJ2-7; 9 nucleotides agree with TRBD1. Per the germline V gene, CDR1 is SGHVS and CDR2 is FNYEAQ. The CDR3 runs 13 residues. V dropped 5 bases and J dropped 6; count of bases not matched to a gene: 5. The chain's CDR3 is CASSLTGGAEQYF. In DNA, the CDR3 is TGTGCCAGCAGCCTGACAGGGGGTGCCGAGCAGTACTTC.

The J gene is TRBJ1-2, the V gene TRBV4-2; D possibly corresponds to TRBD1 (5 bases). V was trimmed by 4 bases and J by 5 bases, leaving 17 bases between them. The CDR3 is 15 residues long. Germline V CDR1 and CDR2: LGHNA, YNFKEQ. The CDR3: CASSPGGQGAYGYTF. In DNA form, the CDR3 reads TGTGCCAGCAGCCCAGGAGGGCAGGGCGCGTATGGCTACACCTTC.

V gene TRBV11-2 combines with J gene TRBJ2-7; a possible D gene is TRBD1 (6 bases). Trimming stripped 6 bases from V and 0 bases from J, with 12 bases between. The CDR3 totals 14 residues. CDR1 and CDR2 from the germline V gene are SGHAT and FQNNGV. Here the CDR3 DNA reads TGTGCCAGCAGAAAAGGACAGAGCTCCTACGAGCAGTACTTC. Translating gives CASRKGQSSYEQYF.

The gene calls are TRBV28 and TRBJ2-7; possibly TRBD1 for D (6 bases). Germline V lookup: CDR1 MDHEN, CDR2 SYDVKM. This CDR3 contains 14 residues. V was trimmed by 3 bases and J by 5 bases, leaving 14 bases between them. CDR3 region: CASSFSNRAHEQYF. DNA for the CDR3: TGTGCCAGCAGTTTTTCAAACAGGGCCCACGAGCAGTACTTC.

The V and J genes are TRBV9 and TRBJ2-2; 7 nucleotides agree with TRBD1. Germline-derived CDR1 and CDR2 are SGDLS and YYNGEE. The junction had 5 bases not matched to a gene; V was cut back by 3 bases and J by 3 bases. This CDR3 region has 15 residues. In nucleotides, the CDR3 is TGTGCCAGCAGCGCCCGGGACAGAGACACCGGGGAGCTGTTTTTT. Its translation: CASSARDRDTGELFF.

The chain carries TRBV23-1 and TRBJ1-6; D is undetermined. TRBV23-1 is an open reading frame, and its role is uncertain. V was shortened by 10 bases and J by 0 bases, with 19 bases between the two germline ends. This CDR3 is built from 17 residues. The CDR3 region is CATRIRGGSSYNSPLHF. The CDR3 DNA reads as TGCGCCACCCGGATTCGAGGAGGGAGCTCCTATAATTCACCCCTCCACTTT.

In this sample, this clone is medium-sized (0.01 to 0.1%). The V gene is TRBV5-1, the J gene TRBJ1-3; D not certain. Trimming cost V 0 bases and J 0 bases, with 4 bases left between them. Germline values: CDR1 SGHRS, CDR2 YFSETQ. The CDR3 sequence is 14 residues long. The CDR3 coding sequence is TGCGCCAGCAGCTTGGCAGGCTCTGGAAACACCATATATTTT. This codes for CASSLAGSGNTIYF.